The 7 T cell receptor beta chains below were found in one sample sequenced in a study of T cell responses to AZD1222 COVID-19 vaccine. Measured with immunoSEQ multiplex PCR; TCRdb has only the in-frame clones, and not every one. This table holds around 120,000 clones, approximately 90% found once. Here the sequenced sample was peripheral blood, taken on day 0 of MenACWY control vaccination. These receptors were taken from an adult in good health.

The V gene is TRBV7-9, the J gene TRBJ1-1; no clear D gene. Germline V gene lookup returns CDR1 SEHNR and CDR2 FQNEAQ (reference sequence). This CDR3 is 12 amino acids long. The ends were cut back, 1 base at V and 3 bases at J, with 3 bases in the middle. In DNA, the CDR3 is TGTGCCAGCAGCTTAGATGACACTGAAGCTTTCTTT. Residues: CASSLDDTEAFF.

This chain links TRBV2 with TRBJ1-6; 8 bases agree with TRBD1. There are 13 residues in the CDR3. J was trimmed by 8 bases and V by 9 bases; bases with no gene match: 6. Germline V lookup: CDR1 SNHLY, CDR2 FYNNEI. The chain's CDR3 is CARGGQVDSPLHF. Written as DNA, the CDR3 is TGTGCCAGGGGGGGACAGGTCGATTCACCCCTCCACTTT.

The chain employs TRBV27 and TRBJ1-1; 8 bases are shared with TRBD1. V was clipped by 6 bases and J by 5 bases; unmatched bases: 11. CDR1 is MNHEY, CDR2 SMNVEV, per germline (reference sequence). The CDR3 contains 15 residues. The CDR3: CASRVGTGGGTEAFF. The CDR3 DNA is TGTGCCAGCAGGGTAGGGACAGGAGGGGGGACTGAAGCTTTCTTT.

This clone was counted a few times. The V gene is TRBV2, the J gene TRBJ2-4, with D hard to call. The CDR3 runs to 15 residues. Germline CDR1 SNHLY, CDR2 FYNNEI. V was trimmed by 5 bases and J by 5 bases, leaving 16 bases between them. This CDR3 is CASSPSDGVQNIQYF. The CDR3, as DNA: TGTGCCAGCAGTCCCTCTGATGGGGTGCAAAACATTCAGTACTTC.

The V gene is TRBV24-1, the J gene TRBJ1-5; D gene unclear. V lost 4 bases and J lost 3, with 9 bases in between. Germline V lookup: CDR1 KGHDR, CDR2 SFDVKD. The CDR3 runs to 14 residues. The CDR3 sequence is CATSDGTDNQPQHF. The CDR3 bases are TGTGCCACCAGTGACGGTACGGACAATCAGCCCCAGCATTTT.

This clone was observed a single time. DNA for the CDR3: TGTGCCAGTAGTATAGATTCCGGGACTAGCTTCCCCAATGAGCAGTTCTTC. This encodes CASSIDSGTSFPNEQFF. The chain has TRBV19 and TRBJ2-1, with TRBD2 matching over 9 bases. The V gene's germline CDR1 is LNHDA and CDR2 SQIVND (reference sequence). Losses at the gene ends were 0 bases for V and 6 bases for J; bases not matched to a gene: 9. The length of the CDR3 is 17 residues. Looking up the rest from reference TRBV19 and TRBJ2-1 gives the full variable domain: DGGITQSPKYLFRKEGQNVTLSCEQNLNHDAMYWYRQDPGQGLRLIYYSQIVNDFQKGDIAEGYSVSREKKESFPLTVTSAQKNPTAFYLCASSIDSGTSFPNEQFFGPGTRLTVL.

This chain uses TRBV6-5 with TRBJ1-1; TRBD1 agrees at 7 bases. V shed 2 bases and J 1 base; nucleotides not matched to a gene: 4. This CDR3 region has 15 residues. Germline CDR1 is MNHEY and CDR2 is SVGAGI. CDR3 region: CASSYGTAKNTEAFF. CDR3 sequence (DNA): TGTGCCAGCAGTTACGGGACAGCTAAGAACACTGAAGCTTTCTTT.